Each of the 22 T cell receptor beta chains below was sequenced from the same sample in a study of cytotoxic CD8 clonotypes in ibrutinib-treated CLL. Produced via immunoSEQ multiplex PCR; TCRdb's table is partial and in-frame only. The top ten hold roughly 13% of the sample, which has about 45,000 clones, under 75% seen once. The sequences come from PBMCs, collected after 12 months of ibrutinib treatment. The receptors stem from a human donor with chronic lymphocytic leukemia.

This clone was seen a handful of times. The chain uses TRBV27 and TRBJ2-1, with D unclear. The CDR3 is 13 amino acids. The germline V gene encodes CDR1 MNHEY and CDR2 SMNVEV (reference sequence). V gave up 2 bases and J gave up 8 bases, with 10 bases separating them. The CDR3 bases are TGTGCCAGCAGTTTACTGCAGATGGATGAGCAGTTCTTC. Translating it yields CASSLLQMDEQFF.

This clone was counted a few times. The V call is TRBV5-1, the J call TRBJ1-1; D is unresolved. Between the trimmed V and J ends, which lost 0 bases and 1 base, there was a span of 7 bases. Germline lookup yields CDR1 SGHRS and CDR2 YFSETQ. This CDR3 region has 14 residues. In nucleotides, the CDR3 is TGCGCCAGCAGCTTGGGACCGGAGAACACTGAAGCTTTCTTT. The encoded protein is CASSLGPENTEAFF.

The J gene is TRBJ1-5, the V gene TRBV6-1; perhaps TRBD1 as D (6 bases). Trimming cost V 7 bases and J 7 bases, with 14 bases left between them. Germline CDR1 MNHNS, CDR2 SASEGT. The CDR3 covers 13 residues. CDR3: CASIRGAGQPQHF. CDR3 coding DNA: TGTGCCAGCATACGGGGGGCCGGGCAGCCCCAGCATTTT.

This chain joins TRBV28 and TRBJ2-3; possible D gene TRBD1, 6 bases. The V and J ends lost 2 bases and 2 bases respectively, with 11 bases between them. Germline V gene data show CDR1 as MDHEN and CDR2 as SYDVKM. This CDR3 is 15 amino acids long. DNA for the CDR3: TGTGCCAGCAGTTTAGAGGGGGATTTCACAGATACGCAGTATTTT. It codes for CASSLEGDFTDTQYF. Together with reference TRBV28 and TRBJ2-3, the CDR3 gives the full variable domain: DVKVTQSSRYLVKRTGEKVFLECVQDMDHENMFWYRQDPGLGLRLIYFSYDVKMKEKGDIPEGYSVSREKKERFSLILESASTNQTSMYLCASSLEGDFTDTQYFGPGTRLTVL.

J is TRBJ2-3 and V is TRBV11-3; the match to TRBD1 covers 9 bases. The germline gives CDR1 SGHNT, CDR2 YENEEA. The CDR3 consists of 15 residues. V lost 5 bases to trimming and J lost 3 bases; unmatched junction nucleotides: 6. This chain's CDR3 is CASSQGTGSTDTQYF. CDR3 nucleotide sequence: TGTGCCAGCAGCCAGGGGACAGGGAGTACAGATACGCAGTATTTT.

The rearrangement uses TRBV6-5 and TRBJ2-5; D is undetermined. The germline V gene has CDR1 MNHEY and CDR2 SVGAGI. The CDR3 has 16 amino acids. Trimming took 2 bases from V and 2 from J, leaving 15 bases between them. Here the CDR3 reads CASSYVGRRRQETQYF. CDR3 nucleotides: TGTGCCAGCAGTTACGTTGGGCGAAGAAGACAAGAGACCCAGTACTTC.

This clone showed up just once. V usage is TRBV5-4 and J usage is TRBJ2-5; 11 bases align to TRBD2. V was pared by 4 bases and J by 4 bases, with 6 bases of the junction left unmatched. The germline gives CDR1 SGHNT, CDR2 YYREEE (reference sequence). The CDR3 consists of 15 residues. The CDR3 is CASSMGGTSGETQYF. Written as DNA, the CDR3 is TGTGCCAGCAGCATGGGGGGGACTAGCGGAGAGACCCAGTACTTC.

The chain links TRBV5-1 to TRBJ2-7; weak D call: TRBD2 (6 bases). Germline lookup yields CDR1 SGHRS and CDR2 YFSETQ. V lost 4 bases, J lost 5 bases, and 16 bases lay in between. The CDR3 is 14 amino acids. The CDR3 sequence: CASSPSGVPDEQYF. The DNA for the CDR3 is TGCGCCAGCAGCCCGTCGGGGGTCCCTGACGAGCAGTACTTC.

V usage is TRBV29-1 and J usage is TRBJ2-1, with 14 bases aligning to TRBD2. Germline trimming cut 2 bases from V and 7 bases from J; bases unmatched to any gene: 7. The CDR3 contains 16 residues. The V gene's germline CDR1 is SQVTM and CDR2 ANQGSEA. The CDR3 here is CSVETPGLAGENEQFF. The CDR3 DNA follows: TGCAGCGTTGAAACACCGGGACTAGCGGGGGAAAATGAGCAGTTCTTC.

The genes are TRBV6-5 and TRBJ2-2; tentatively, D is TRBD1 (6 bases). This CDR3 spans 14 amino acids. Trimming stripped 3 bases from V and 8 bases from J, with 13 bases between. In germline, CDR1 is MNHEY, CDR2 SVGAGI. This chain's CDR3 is CASSYFNRVGELFF. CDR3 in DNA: TGTGCCAGCAGTTATTTTAACAGGGTGGGGGAGCTGTTTTTT.

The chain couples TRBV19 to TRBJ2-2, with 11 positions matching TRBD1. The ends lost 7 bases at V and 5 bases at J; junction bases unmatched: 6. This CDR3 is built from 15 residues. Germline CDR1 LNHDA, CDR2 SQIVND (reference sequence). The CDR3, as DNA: TGTGCCAGTAACTGGGGGACAGGGGGAACCGGGGAGCTGTTTTTT. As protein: CASNWGTGGTGELFF.

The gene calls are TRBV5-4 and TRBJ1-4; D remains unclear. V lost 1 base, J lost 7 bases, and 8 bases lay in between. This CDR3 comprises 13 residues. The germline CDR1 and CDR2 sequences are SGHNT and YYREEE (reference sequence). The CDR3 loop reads CASSLKGAEKLFF. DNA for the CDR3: TGTGCCAGCAGCTTGAAAGGCGCTGAAAAACTGTTTTTT.

DNA for the CDR3: TGTGCCATCAGTGATCCGATTTATGGCTACACCTTC. Translated, it gives CAISDPIYGYTF. The chain carries TRBV10-3 and TRBJ1-2; no reliable D call. The CDR3 sequence is 12 residues long. Germline loops: CDR1 ENHRY, CDR2 SYGVKD. The germline V and J ends were trimmed by 3 bases and 5 bases, with 7 bases remaining between them.

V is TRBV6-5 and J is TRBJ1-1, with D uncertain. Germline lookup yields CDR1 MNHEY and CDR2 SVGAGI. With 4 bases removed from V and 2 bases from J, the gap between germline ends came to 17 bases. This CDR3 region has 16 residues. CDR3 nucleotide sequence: TGTGCCAGCAGTTCGGGCGATCCAGGCTTCAACACTGAAGCTTTCTTT. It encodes CASSSGDPGFNTEAFF.

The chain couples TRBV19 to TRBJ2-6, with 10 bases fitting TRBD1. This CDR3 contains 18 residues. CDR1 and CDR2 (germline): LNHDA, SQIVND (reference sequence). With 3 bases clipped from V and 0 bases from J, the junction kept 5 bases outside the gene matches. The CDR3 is CASSIQGQGLSGANVLTF. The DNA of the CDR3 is TGTGCCAGTAGTATCCAGGGACAGGGGCTCTCTGGGGCCAACGTCCTGACTTTC.

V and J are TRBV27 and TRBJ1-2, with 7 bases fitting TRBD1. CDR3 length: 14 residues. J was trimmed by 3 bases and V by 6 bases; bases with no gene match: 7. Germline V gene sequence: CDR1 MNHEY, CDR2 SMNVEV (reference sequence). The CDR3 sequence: CASRQGGYDYGYTF. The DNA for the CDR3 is TGTGCCAGCAGGCAGGGGGGGTACGACTATGGCTACACCTTC.

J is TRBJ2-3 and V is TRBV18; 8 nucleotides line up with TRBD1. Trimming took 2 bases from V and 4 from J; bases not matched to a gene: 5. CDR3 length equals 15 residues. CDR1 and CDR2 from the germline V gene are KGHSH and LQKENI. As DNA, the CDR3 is TGTGCCAGCTCACCAAGCGACAGGGGCCCAGATACGCAGTATTTT. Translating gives CASSPSDRGPDTQYF.

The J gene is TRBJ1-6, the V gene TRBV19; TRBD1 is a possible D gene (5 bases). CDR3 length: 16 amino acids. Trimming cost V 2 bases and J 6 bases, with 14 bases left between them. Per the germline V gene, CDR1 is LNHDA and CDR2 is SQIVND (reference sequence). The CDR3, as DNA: TGTGCCAGTAGTATACTCCTGTGGCAGGGTAATTCACCCCTCCACTTT. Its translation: CASSILLWQGNSPLHF.

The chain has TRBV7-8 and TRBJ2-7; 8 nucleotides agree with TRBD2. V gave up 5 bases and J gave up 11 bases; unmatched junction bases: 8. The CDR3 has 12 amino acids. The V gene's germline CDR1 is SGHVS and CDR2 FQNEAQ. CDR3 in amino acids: CASSPGTGGEYF. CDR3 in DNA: TGTGCCAGCAGCCCAGGGACGGGGGGGGAGTACTTC.

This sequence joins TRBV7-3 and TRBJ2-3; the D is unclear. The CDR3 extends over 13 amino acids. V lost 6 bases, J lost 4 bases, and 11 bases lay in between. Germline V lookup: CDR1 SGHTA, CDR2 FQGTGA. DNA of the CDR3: TGTGCCAGCAGGCCCATTAACTCAGATACGCAGTATTTT. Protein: CASRPINSDTQYF.

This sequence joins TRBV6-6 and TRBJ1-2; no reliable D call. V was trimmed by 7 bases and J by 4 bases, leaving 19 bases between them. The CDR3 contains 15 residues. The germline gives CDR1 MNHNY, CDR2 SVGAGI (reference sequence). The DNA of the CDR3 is TGTGCCAGCACCCCCCAGCCCCCGTCGGGCTATGGCTACACCTTC. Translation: CASTPQPPSGYGYTF.

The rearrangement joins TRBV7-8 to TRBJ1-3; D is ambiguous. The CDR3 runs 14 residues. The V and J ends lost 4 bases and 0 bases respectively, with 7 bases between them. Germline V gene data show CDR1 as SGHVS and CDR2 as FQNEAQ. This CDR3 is CASSSRGSGNTIYF. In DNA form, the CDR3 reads TGTGCCAGCAGCTCCCGGGGCTCTGGAAACACCATATATTTT.